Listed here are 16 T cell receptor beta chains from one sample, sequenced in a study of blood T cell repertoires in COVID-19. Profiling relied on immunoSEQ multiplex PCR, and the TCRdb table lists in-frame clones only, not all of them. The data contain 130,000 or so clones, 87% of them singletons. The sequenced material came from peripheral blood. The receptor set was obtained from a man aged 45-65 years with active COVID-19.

The DNA of the CDR3 is TGTGCCAGCAGCCCGGGAGGGGACATGGAGACCCAGTACTTC. It encodes CASSPGGDMETQYF. The chain links TRBV7-8 to TRBJ2-5; 8 bases agree with TRBD2. This CDR3 comprises 14 residues. Germline lookup yields CDR1 SGHVS and CDR2 FQNEAQ. Trimming took 5 bases from V and 5 from J; bases not matched to a gene: 7.

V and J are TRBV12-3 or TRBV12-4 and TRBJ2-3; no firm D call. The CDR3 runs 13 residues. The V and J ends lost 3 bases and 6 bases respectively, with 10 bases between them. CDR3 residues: CASSFPSRDTQYF. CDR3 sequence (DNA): TGTGCCAGCAGTTTCCCCTCCAGGGATACGCAGTATTTT.

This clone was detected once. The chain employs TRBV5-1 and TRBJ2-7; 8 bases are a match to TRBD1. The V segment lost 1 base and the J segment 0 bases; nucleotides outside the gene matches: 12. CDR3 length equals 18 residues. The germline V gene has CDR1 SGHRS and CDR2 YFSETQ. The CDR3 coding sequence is TGCGCCAGCAGCTTGAGGGCTTCCGGGACAGGAATCTCCTACGAGCAGTACTTC. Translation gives CASSLRASGTGISYEQYF.

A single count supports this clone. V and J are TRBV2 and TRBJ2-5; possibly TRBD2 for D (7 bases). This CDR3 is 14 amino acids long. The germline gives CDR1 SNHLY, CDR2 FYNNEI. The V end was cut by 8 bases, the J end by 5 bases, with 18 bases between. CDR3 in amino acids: CASRVGGPAETQYF. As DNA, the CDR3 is TGTGCCAGCCGGGTCGGGGGGCCCGCTGAGACCCAGTACTTC.

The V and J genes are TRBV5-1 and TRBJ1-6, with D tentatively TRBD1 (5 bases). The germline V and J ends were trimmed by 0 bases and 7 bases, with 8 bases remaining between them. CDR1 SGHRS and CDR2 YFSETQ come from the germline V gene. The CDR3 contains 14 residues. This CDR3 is CASSLERGNSPLHF. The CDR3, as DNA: TGCGCCAGCAGCTTGGAACGGGGGAATTCACCCCTCCACTTT.

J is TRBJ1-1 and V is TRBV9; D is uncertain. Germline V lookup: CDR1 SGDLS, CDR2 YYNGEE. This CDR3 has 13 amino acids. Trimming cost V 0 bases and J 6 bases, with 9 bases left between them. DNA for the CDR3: TGTGCCAGCAGCGTAGTACCGGGGTCTGAAGCTTTCTTT. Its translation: CASSVVPGSEAFF.

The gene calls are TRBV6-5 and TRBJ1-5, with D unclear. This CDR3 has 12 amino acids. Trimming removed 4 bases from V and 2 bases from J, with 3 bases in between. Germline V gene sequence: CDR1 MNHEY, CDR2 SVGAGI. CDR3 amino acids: CASSSGNQPQHF. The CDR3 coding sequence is TGTGCCAGCAGTTCGGGCAATCAGCCCCAGCATTTT.

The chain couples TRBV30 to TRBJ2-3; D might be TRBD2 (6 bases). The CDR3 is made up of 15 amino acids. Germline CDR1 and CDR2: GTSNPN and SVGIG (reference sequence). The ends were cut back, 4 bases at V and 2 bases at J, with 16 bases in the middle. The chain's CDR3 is CAWKGRSQHTDTQYF. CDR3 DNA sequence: TGTGCCTGGAAAGGGAGGAGTCAGCACACAGATACGCAGTATTTT.

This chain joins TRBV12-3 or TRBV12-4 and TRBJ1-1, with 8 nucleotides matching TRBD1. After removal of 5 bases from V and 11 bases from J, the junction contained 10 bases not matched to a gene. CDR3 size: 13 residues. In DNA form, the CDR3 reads TGTGCCAGCAGTACCACCCAGACAGGGGCGGCTTTCTTT. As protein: CASSTTQTGAAFF.

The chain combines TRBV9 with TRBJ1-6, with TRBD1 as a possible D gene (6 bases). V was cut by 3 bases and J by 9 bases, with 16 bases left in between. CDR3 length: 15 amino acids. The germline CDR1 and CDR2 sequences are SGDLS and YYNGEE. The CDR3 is CASSAATGKGSPLHF. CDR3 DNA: TGTGCCAGCAGCGCCGCCACAGGGAAGGGTTCACCCCTCCACTTT.

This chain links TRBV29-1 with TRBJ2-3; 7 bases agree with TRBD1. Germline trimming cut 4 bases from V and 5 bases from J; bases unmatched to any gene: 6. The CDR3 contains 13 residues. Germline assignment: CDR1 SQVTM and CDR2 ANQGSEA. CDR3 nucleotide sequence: TGCAGCGTTGCCGAGGGGGCAGGAGATACGCAGTATTTT. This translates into CSVAEGAGDTQYF.

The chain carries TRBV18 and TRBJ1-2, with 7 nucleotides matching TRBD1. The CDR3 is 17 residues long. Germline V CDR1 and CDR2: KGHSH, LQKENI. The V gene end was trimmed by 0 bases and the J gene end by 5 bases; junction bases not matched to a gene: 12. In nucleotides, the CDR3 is TGTGCCAGCTCACCACCCACACTGGCAGGGGGAGAATATGGCTACACCTTC. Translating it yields CASSPPTLAGGEYGYTF.

In nucleotides, the CDR3 is TGTGCCAGCAGCCCGAACAGGGGGCGAAGCCCGAACACTGAAGCTTTCTTT. This codes for CASSPNRGRSPNTEAFF. V is TRBV11-2 and J is TRBJ1-1; 9 bases align to TRBD1. The CDR3 consists of 17 residues. After removal of 5 bases from V and 1 base from J, the junction contained 11 bases not matched to a gene. Looked up from germline, CDR1 is SGHAT and CDR2 is FQNNGV.

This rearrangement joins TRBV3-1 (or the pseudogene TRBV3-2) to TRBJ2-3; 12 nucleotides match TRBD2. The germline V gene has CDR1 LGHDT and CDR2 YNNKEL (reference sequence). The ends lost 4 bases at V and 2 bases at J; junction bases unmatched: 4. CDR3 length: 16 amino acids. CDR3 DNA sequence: TGTGCCAGCAGCCGCAGACTAGCGGGGGACACAGATACGCAGTATTTT. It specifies CASSRRLAGDTDTQYF.

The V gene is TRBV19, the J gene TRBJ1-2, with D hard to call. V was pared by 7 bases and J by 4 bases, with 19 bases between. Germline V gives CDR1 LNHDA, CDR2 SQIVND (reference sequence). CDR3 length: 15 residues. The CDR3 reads CASTPGVERSYGYTF. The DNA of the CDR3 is TGTGCCAGTACCCCCGGGGTGGAGAGATCCTATGGCTACACCTTC.

The CDR3 DNA follows: TGTGCCAGCAGCGCAGGCCCTTCCGGATCACCCCTCCACTTT. Translated: CASSAGPSGSPLHF. The V gene is TRBV9, the J gene TRBJ1-6; no firm D call. The CDR3 length is 14 residues. V was clipped by 3 bases and J by 10 bases, with 14 bases between them. Looked up from germline, CDR1 is SGDLS and CDR2 is YYNGEE.